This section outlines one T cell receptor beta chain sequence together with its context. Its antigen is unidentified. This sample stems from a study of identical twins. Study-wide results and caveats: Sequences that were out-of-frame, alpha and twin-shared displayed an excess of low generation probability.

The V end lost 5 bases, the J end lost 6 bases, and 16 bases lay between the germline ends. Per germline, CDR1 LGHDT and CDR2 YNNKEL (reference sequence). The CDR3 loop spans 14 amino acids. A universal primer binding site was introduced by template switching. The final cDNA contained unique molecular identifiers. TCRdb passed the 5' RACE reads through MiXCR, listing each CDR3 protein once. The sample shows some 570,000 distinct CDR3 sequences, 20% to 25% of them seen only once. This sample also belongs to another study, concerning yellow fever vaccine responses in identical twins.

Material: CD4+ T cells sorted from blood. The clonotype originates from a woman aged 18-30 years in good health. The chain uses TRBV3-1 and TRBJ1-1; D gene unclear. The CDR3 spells CASSDFGGSAEAFF. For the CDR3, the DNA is TGTGCCAGCAGCGACTTTGGAGGGAGTGCTGAAGCTTTCTTT.